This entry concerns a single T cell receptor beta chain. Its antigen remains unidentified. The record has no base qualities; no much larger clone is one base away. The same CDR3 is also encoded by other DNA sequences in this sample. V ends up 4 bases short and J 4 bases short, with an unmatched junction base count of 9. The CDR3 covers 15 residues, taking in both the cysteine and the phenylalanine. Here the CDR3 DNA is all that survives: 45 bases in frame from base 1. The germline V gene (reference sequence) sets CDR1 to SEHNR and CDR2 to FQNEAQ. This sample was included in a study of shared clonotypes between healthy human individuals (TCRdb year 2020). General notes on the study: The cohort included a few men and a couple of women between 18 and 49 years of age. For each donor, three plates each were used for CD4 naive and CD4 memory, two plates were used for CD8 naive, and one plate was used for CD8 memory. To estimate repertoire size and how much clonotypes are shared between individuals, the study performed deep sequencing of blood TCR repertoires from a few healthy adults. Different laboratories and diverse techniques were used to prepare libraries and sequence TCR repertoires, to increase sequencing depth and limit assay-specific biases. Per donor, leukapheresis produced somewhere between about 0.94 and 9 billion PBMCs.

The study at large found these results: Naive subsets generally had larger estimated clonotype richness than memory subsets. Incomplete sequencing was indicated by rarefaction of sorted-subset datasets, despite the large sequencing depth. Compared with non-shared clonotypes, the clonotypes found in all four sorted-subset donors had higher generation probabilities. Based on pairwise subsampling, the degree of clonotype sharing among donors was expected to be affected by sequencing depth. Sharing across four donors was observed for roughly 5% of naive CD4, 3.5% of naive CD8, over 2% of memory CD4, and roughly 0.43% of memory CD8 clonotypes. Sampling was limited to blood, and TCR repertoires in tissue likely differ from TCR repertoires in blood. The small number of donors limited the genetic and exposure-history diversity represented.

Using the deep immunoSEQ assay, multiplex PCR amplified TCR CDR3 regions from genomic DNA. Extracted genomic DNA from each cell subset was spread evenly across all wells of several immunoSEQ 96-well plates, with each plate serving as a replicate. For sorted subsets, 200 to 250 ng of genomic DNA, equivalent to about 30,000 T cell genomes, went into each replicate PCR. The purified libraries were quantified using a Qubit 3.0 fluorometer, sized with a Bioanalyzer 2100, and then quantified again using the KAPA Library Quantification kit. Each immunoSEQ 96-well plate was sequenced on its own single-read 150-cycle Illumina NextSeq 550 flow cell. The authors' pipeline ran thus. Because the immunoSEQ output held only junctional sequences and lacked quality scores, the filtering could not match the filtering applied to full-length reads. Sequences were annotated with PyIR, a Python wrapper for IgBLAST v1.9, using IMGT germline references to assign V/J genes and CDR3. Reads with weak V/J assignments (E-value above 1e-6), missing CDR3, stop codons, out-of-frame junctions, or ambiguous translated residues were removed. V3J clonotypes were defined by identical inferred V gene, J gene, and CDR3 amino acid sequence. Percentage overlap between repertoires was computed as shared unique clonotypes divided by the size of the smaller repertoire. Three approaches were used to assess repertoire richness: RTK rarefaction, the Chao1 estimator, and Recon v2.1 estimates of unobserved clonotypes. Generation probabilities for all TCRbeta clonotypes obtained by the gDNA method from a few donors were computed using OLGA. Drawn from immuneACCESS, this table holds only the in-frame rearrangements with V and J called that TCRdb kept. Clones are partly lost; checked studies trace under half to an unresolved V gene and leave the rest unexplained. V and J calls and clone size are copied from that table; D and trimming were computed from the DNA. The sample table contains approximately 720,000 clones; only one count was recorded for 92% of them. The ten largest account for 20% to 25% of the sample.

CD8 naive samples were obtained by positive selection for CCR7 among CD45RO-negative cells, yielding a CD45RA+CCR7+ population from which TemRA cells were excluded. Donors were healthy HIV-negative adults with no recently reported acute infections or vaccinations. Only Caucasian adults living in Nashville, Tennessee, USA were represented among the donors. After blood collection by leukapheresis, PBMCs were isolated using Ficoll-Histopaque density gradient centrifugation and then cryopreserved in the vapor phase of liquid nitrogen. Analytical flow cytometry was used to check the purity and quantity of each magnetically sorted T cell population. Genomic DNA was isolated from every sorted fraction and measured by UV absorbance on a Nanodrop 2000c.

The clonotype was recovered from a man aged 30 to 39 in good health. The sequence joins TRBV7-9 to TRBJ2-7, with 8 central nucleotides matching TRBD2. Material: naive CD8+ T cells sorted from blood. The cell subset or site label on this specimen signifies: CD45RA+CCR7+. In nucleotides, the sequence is TGTGCCAGCAGCTATACTAGCGGTTCCCCTTACGAGCAGTACTTC. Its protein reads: CASSYTSGSPYEQYF.